The following is a T cell receptor (beta chain) sequence with its context. The sample comes from a study of control samples from healthy donors and cancer patients. Trimming shortened V by 6 bases and J by 0 bases, and 8 bases separated the two germline ends. The CDR3 length is 14 residues. Germline V lookup: CDR1 ENHRY, CDR2 SYGVKD. TCRdb's table, derived via immunoSEQ multiplex PCR, lists solely in-frame clones and lacks some. Among 150,000 to 200,000 clones listed, about 90% were seen once. This sequence was found in a man between 18 and 29 years old in good health. This chain joins TRBV10-3 and TRBJ2-2; D possibly uses TRBD1 or TRBD2 (5 bases each). Sequenced material: blood. CDR3 sequence: CAIRGDPNTGELFF. CDR3 sequence (DNA): TGTGCCATCAGAGGGGACCCGAACACCGGGGAGCTGTTTTTT.